The table lists the clone carrying this T cell receptor beta chain with a few counts. The antigen is unknown. This entry comes from a study of T cells in Graves' hyperthyroidism and ophthalmopathy. Study observations and caveats: Within blood appeared most thyroid clonotypes that had expanded above 0.001.

Germline CDR1 and CDR2: SQVTM and ANQGSEA. V was cut by 1 base and J by 6 bases, with 6 bases left in between. The CDR3 is 11 residues long. Amplified TCR beta CDR3 regions derived from RNA transcripts. The study used the HTBI primer set for a first-round RT-PCR of the TCR CDR3. TCRdb called the multiplex PCR reads again in MiXCR, with one record for every CDR3 protein. The sample contains more than 500,000 distinct CDR3 sequences, 40% to 50% of which appear only once. Uncontrolled infection, other autoimmune disease, pregnancy or lactation excluded patients. Diagnostic decisions used clinical symptoms, serum thyroxine and TRAb, thyroid ultrasound and orbital computed tomography.

The receptor's source is an adult woman with Graves' disease, either hyperthyroidism or ophthalmopathy (not recorded which). The source material was peripheral blood or thyroid tissue (not recorded which). The chain has TRBV29-1 and TRBJ1-1; no firm D call. Here the CDR3 reads CSVEGGSEAFF. The CDR3 DNA is TGCAGCGTTGAAGGGGGTTCTGAAGCTTTCTTT.